Presented here are 7 T cell receptor beta chains from one specimen sequenced in a study of neurological immune-mediated disorders. Each CDR3 protein is one row after TCRdb ran MiXCR on the 5' RACE reads. This table holds about 74,000 distinct CDR3 sequences, roughly 5.5% found once. The material sequenced was PBMCs. The receptor set was obtained from a man in his late teens or twenties with multiple sclerosis.

The chain carries TRBV14 and TRBJ2-1, with D perhaps matching TRBD2 (5 bases). This CDR3 is 16 amino acids long. Germline lookup yields CDR1 SGHDN and CDR2 FVKESK. Deletions cut 0 bases from V and 9 bases from J, with 18 bases between. CDR3 in DNA: TGTGCCAGCAGCCAAGATAGGTTCCAACTTCGGGGTGAGCAGTTCTTC. Amino acid sequence: CASSQDRFQLRGEQFF.

This clonotype was observed at least ten times. V gene TRBV7-8 combines with J gene TRBJ1-5; unclear D gene. Germline CDR1 reads SGHVS; CDR2 reads FQNEAQ. The V and J ends lost 3 bases and 2 bases respectively, with 11 bases between them. This CDR3 spans 15 amino acids. CDR3: CASSFFRVGNQPQHF. CDR3 coding DNA: TGTGCCAGCAGCTTCTTTCGTGTGGGCAATCAGCCCCAGCATTTT. Filled out from reference TRBV7-8 and TRBJ1-5, the complete variable domain reads GAGVSQSPRYKVAKRGQDVALRCDPISGHVSLFWYQQALGQGPEFLTYFQNEAQLDKSGLPSDRFFAERPEGSVSTLKIQRTQQEDSAVYLCASSFFRVGNQPQHFGDGTRLSIL.

This clonotype was observed at least ten times. The chain joins TRBV29-1 to TRBJ1-1, with 12 positions matching TRBD1. Germline CDR1 is SQVTM and CDR2 is ANQGSEA. The CDR3 is 15 residues long. CDR3 residues: CSTGDRGRDSTEAFF. Written as DNA, the CDR3 is TGCAGTACGGGGGACAGGGGGCGCGATAGCACTGAAGCTTTCTTT. The full variable domain, completed using reference TRBV29-1 and TRBJ1-1, is SAVISQKPSRDICQRGTSLTIQCQVDSQVTMMFWYRQQPGQSLTLIATANQGSEATYESGFVIDKFPISRPNLTFSTLTVSNMSPEDSSIYLCSTGDRGRDSTEAFFGQGTRLTVV.

This clonotype has at least ten counts. The V call is TRBV28, the J call TRBJ2-3; 7 nucleotides agree with TRBD2. Trimming removed 3 bases from V and 3 bases from J; junction bases left unmatched: 12. The germline V gene encodes CDR1 MDHEN and CDR2 SYDVKM. The CDR3 length is 17 residues. CDR3 DNA sequence: TGTGCCAGCAGTTTCCCTCCGACTCAGCGGGATACAGATACGCAGTATTTT. It encodes CASSFPPTQRDTDTQYF. The whole variable domain, remainder taken from reference TRBV28 and TRBJ2-3, is DVKVTQSSRYLVKRTGEKVFLECVQDMDHENMFWYRQDPGLGLRLIYFSYDVKMKEKGDIPEGYSVSREKKERFSLILESASTNQTSMYLCASSFPPTQRDTDTQYFGPGTRLTVL.

There are many counts of this clonotype. At one of its ends the junction is not consistent with the germline gene, which may arise from a read error. The J gene is TRBJ2-1, the V gene TRBV7-9; TRBD2 might be the D (6 bases). There are 14 residues in the CDR3. Germline V gives CDR1 SEHNR, CDR2 FQNEAQ (reference sequence). In DNA, the CDR3 is TGTGCCAGCAGCTTAGCGGAGGGAACTAATGGGCAGTTCTTC. Residues: CASSLAEGTNGQFF. Full variable domain (rest looked up from reference TRBV7-9 and TRBJ2-1): DTGVSQNPRHKITKRGQNVTFRCDPISEHNRLYWYRQTLGQGPEFLTYFQNEAQLEKSRLLSDRFSAERPKGSFSTLEIQRTEQGDSAMYLCASSLAEGTNGQFFGPGTRLTVL.

This clonotype turned up a few times. A much larger clone is a single base away; this may be a read error. In DNA, the CDR3 is TGTGCCAGCAGCAAAGATCGCAGAGGCTACACCTTC. Translating gives CASSKDRRGYTF. The chain employs TRBV3-1 and TRBJ1-2; D ambiguous. The CDR3 loop spans 12 amino acids. In germline, CDR1 is LGHDT, CDR2 YNNKEL (reference sequence).

There are many counts of this clonotype. The chain uses TRBV5-5 and TRBJ2-1; D may be TRBD1 (5 bases). CDR1 SGHKS and CDR2 YYEKEE come from the germline V gene (reference sequence). The CDR3 consists of 14 residues. Deletions cut 0 bases from V and 6 bases from J, with 10 bases between. The chain's CDR3 is CASSLASTANEQFF. In DNA form, the CDR3 reads TGTGCCAGCAGCTTGGCCTCGACAGCCAATGAGCAGTTCTTC.